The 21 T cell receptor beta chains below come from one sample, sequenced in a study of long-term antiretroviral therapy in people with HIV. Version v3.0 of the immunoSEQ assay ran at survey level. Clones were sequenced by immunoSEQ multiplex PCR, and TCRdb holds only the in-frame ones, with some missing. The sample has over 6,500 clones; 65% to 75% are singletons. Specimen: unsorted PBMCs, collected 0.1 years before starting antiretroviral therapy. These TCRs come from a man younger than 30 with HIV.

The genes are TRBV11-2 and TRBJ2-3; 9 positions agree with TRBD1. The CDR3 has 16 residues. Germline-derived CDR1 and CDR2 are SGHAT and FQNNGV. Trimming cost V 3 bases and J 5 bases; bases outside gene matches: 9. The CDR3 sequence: CASSFGGTGSLDTQYF. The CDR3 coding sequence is TGTGCCAGCAGCTTTGGGGGGACAGGGTCATTAGATACGCAGTATTTT.

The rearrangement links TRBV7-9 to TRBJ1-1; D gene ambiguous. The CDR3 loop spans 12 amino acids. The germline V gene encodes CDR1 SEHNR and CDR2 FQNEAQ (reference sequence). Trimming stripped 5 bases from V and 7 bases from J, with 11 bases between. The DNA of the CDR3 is TGTGCCAGCAGCCCAGAGATGGTTGAAGCTTTCTTT. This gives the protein CASSPEMVEAFF.

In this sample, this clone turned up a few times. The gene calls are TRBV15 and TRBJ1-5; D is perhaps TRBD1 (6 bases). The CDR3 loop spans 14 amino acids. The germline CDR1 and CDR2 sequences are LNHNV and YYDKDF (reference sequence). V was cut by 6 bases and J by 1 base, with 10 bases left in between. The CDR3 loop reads CATSFGQSNQPQHF. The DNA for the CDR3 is TGTGCCACCAGTTTCGGACAGAGCAATCAGCCCCAGCATTTT. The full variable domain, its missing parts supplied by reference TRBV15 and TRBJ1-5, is DAMVIQNPRYQVTQFGKPVTLSCSQTLNHNVMYWYQQKSSQAPKLLFHYYDKDFNNEADTPDNFQSRRPNTSFCFLDIRSPGLGDTAMYLCATSFGQSNQPQHFGDGTRLSIL.

In DNA, the CDR3 is TGTGCCAGCAGAAAGGGGACTTCATTTGTAATGGATACGCAGTATTTT. It is translated as CASRKGTSFVMDTQYF. The chain employs TRBV27 and TRBJ2-3, with D perhaps TRBD2 (6 bases). The length of the CDR3 is 16 residues. Germline CDR1 is MNHEY and CDR2 is SMNVEV (reference sequence). V gave up 6 bases and J gave up 6 bases, with 22 bases separating them.

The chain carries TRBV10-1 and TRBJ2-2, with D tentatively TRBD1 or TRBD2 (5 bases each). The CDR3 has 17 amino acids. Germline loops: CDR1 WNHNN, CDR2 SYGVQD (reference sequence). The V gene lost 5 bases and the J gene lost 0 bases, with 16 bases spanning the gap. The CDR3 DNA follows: TGCGCCAGCAGTACGAACCGGGACCCTGCGAACACCGGGGAGCTGTTTTTT. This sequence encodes CASSTNRDPANTGELFF.

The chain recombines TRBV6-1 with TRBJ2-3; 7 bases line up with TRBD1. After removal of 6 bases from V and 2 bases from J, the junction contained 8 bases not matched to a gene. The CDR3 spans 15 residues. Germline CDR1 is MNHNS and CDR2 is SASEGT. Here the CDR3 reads CASRPTGVYTDTQYF. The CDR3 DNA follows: TGTGCCAGCAGGCCCACAGGGGTTTACACAGATACGCAGTATTTT.

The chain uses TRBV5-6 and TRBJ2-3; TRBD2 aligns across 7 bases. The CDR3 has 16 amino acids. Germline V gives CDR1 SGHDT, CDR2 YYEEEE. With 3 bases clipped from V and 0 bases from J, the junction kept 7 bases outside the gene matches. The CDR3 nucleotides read TGTGCCAGCAGCTCGTTTAGCGGGTTAAGCACAGATACGCAGTATTTT. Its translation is CASSSFSGLSTDTQYF.

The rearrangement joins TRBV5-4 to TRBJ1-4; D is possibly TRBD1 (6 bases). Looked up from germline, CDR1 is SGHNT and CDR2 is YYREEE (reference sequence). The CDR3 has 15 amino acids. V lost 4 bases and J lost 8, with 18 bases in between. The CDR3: CASSLGAAGREKLFF. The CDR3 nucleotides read TGTGCCAGCAGCCTGGGGGCGGCAGGGAGGGAAAAACTGTTTTTT.

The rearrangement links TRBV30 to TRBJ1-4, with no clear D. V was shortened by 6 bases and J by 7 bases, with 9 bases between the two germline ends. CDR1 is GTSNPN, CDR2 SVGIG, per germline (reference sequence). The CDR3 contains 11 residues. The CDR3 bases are TGTGCCTGTAGAGGGCGTGAAAAACTGTTTTTT. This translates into CACRGREKLFF.

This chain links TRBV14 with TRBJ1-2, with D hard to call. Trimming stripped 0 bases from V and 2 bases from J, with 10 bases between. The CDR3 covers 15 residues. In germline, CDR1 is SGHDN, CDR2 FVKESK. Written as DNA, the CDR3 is TGTGCCAGCAGCCAAGACGTGGTCAGCAACTATGGCTACACCTTC. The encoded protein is CASSQDVVSNYGYTF. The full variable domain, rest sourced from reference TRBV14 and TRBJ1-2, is EAGVTQFPSHSVIEKGQTVTLRCDPISGHDNLYWYRRVMGKEIKFLLHFVKESKQDESGMPNNRFLAERTGGTYSTLKVQPAELEDSGVYFCASSQDVVSNYGYTFGSGTRLTVV.

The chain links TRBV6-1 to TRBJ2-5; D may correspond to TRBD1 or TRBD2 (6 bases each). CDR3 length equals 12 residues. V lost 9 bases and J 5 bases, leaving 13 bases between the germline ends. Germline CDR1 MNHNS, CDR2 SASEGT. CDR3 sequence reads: CASWWGAETQYF. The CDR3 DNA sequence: TGTGCCAGTTGGTGGGGGGCGGAGACCCAGTACTTC.

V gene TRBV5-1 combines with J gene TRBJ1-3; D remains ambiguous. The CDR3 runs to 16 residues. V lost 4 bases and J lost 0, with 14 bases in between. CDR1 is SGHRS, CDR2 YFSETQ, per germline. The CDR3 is CASSADGQSSGNTIYF. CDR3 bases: TGCGCCAGCAGCGCGGACGGCCAAAGCTCTGGAAACACCATATATTTT.

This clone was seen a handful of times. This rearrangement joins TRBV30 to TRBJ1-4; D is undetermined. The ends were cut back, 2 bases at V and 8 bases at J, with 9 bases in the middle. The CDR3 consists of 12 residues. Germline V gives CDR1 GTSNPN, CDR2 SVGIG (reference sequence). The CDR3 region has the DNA TGTGCCTGGAGTAAGGAATACGAAAAACTGTTTTTT. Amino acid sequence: CAWSKEYEKLFF.

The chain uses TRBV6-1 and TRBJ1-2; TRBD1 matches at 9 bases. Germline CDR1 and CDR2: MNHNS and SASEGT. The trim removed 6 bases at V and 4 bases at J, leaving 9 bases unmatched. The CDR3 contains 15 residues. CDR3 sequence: CASRLTGGRGYGYTF. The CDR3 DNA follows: TGTGCCAGCAGGTTAACAGGGGGCAGAGGCTATGGCTACACCTTC.

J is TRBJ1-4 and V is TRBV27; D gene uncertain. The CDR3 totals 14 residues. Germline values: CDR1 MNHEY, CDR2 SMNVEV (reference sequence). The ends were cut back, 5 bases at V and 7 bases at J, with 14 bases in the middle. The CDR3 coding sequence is TGTGCCAGCAGTCCTGGGAGGATGGGTGAAAAACTGTTTTTT. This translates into CASSPGRMGEKLFF. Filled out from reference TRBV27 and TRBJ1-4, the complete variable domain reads EAQVTQNPRYLITVTGKKLTVTCSQNMNHEYMSWYRQDPGLGLRQIYYSMNVEVTDKGDVPEGYKVSRKEKRNFPLILESPSPNQTSLYFCASSPGRMGEKLFFGSGTQLSVL.

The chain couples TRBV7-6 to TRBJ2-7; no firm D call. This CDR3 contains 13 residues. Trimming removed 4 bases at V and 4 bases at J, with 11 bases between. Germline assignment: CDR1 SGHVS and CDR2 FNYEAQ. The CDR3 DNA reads TGTGCCAGCAGCTCAGGACCGAATTACGAGCAGTACGTC. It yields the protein CASSSGPNYEQYV.

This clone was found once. The CDR3, as DNA: TGTGCCAGCGGGCGGGGCACCTACAATGAGCAGTTCTTC. Protein product: CASGRGTYNEQFF. The chain carries TRBV2 and TRBJ2-1; D possibly corresponds to TRBD2 (6 bases). CDR1 is SNHLY, CDR2 FYNNEI, per germline. The CDR3 loop spans 13 amino acids. V was cut by 8 bases and J by 2 bases, with 10 bases left in between.

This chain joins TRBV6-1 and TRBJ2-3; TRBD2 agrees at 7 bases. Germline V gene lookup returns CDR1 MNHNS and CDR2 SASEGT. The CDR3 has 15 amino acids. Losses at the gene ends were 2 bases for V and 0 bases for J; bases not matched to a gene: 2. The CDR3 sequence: CASSEQRGSTDTQYF. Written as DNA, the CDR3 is TGTGCCAGCAGTGAACAGCGGGGCAGCACAGATACGCAGTATTTT.

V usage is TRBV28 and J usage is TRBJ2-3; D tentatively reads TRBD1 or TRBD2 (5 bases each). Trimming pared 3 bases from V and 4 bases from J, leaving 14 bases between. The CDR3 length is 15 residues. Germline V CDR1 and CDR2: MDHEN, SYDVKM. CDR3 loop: CASSFQGPLADTQYF. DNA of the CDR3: TGTGCCAGCAGTTTTCAGGGACCCCTAGCAGATACGCAGTATTTT.

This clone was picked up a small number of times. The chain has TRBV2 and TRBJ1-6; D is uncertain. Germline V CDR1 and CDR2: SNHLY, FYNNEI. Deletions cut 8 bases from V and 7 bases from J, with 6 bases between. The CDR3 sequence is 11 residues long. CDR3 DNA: TGTGCCAGCGTTGGGAATTCACCCCTCCACTTT. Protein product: CASVGNSPLHF.

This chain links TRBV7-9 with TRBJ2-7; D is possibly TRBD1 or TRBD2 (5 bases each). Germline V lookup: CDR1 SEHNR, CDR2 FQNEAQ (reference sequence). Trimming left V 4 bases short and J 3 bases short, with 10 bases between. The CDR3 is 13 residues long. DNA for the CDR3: TGTGCCAGCAGCTGGGGGAAAGACTACGAGCAGTACGTC. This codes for CASSWGKDYEQYV.